This T cell receptor (beta chain) was identified in a study of cytomegalovirus exposure and HLA in healthy donors. Whole-study context: According to later analysis, the same platform produced the 110 or so validation and under 750 first-cohort repertoires.

Study-level findings and limits: Cytomegalovirus status, reportedly, was diagnosed with high specificity and sensitivity by the classifier. Some TCR beta chains (over 150 of them) were listed as cytomegalovirus-associated. The finding came from a later analysis; first-cohort TCR clusters tended to co-occur in the 120 or so validation repertoires.

The germline CDR1 and CDR2 sequences are MDHEN and SYDVKM. The CDR3 has 12 amino acids. Deletions cut 2 bases from V and 6 bases from J, with 7 bases between. In regard to this clone: Its antigen is not identified.

Here immunoSEQ multiplex PCR was the method, and the copy in TCRdb shows in-frame clones only, minus some. This sample has about 110,000 clones, with approximately 94% found just once. The TCR originated in a woman under 30 in good health and CMV-seronegative. This rearrangement joins TRBV28 to TRBJ1-2; possibly TRBD1 for D (5 bases). Sequenced input: PBMCs. Here the CDR3 reads CASSLARDGYTF. In DNA, the CDR3 is TGTGCCAGCAGTTTAGCCAGGGATGGCTACACCTTC.